A selection of T cell receptor beta chains follows, all from one sample in a study of spatial heterogeneity in lung cancer. TCRdb re-derived calls from the 5' RACE reads in MiXCR, one entry per CDR3 protein. The sample consists of just under 95,000 distinct CDR3 sequences, approximately 12% of them appearing once. The material was PBMCs, obtained at surgery. Every receptor here comes from a male donor with early-stage non-small cell lung cancer. The CDR3 runs from the conserved cysteine through the conserved F or W. The D gene is left open where the match is weak. The listing skips clone size in some rows; elsewhere it reads once, few, many or a size class.

V	size	J	D	DNA	CDR3
TRBV29-1	.	TRBJ2-2	TRBD1	TGCAGCGTTGAAGATCCGGGACAGGGTGGCACCGGGGAGCTGTTTTTT	CSVEDPGQGGTGELFF
TRBV24-1	.	TRBJ2-7	.	TGTGCCACCAGTGACCCGACGAGGTCCTACGAGCAGTACTTC	CATSDPTRSYEQYF
TRBV5-5	few	TRBJ1-6	.	TGTGCCAGCAGCTTCCTCCCGATTCCACCCCTCCACTTT	CASSFLPIPPLHF
TRBV4-2	.	TRBJ2-2	.	TGTGCCAGCAGCCAAGAGCTGGGGAACACCGGGGAGCTGTTTTTT	CASSQELGNTGELFF
TRBV5-6	few	TRBJ2-3	TRBD1	TGTGCCAGCAGCTCGGGACAGCACACAGATACGCAGTATTTT	CASSSGQHTDTQYF
TRBV6-5	few	TRBJ1-2	.	TGTGCCAGCAGGACACCGGGACTCTATGGCTACACCTTC	CASRTPGLYGYTF
TRBV5-1	few	TRBJ2-7	TRBD2	TGCGCCAGCAGCACTAGCGGGAGGGCCGGGGAGCAGTACTTC	CASSTSGRAGEQYF
TRBV6-5	few	TRBJ2-7	.	TGTGCCAGCAGGGTAGACAGTAGCTCCTACGAGCAGTACTTC	CASRVDSSSYEQYF
TRBV12-3/TRBV12-4	few	TRBJ2-3	TRBD2	TGTGCCAGCGACGGGGGACTAGCCACAGATACGCAGTATTTT	CASDGGLATDTQYF
TRBV20-1	.	TRBJ1-2	TRBD1	TGCAGTGCTAGAGAGGCACAGGGGGCAAATGGCTACACCTTC	CSAREAQGANGYTF
TRBV30	.	TRBJ1-5	.	TGTGCCTGGAGCAGGAAAAGTAACCAGCCCCAGCATTTT	CAWSRKSNQPQHF
TRBV20-1	few	TRBJ2-7	TRBD2	TGCAGTCACACTAGCGGGAGTCTCTACGAGCAGTACTTC	CSHTSGSLYEQYF
TRBV20-1	.	TRBJ1-2	.	TGCAGTGCCCCCCCCGGGGGAAGTGGCTACACCTTC	CSAPPGGSGYTF
TRBV20-1	.	TRBJ1-2	TRBD1	TGCAGTGCTACCGACAGGGGGCGTATCTATGGCTACACCTTC	CSATDRGRIYGYTF
TRBV28	many	TRBJ1-1	TRBD1	TGTGCCAGCAGATTAACGGGACAGTTCGGCACTGAAGCTTTCTTT	CASRLTGQFGTEAFF
TRBV27	.	TRBJ1-5	.	TGTGCCAGCAGTTTGAGGCCGGGAGGCAATCAGCCCCAGCATTTT	CASSLRPGGNQPQHF
TRBV28	few	TRBJ2-7	.	TGTGCCAGCAGCCGGCCAGCCAACTCCTACGAGCAGTACTTC	CASSRPANSYEQYF
TRBV18	few	TRBJ1-1	.	TGTGCCAGCTCACCTGGGGGGAACACTGAAGCTTTCTTT	CASSPGGNTEAFF
TRBV24-1	few	TRBJ2-3	.	TGTGCCACCAGTGAGCAGGGTCTTACGCAGTATTTT	CATSEQGLTQYF
TRBV5-4	.	TRBJ2-5	.	TGTGCCAGCAGCTTGCCGGGTGAGACCCAGTACTTC	CASSLPGETQYF
TRBV11-2	.	TRBJ1-6	TRBD1	TGTGCCAGCAGCCACCTGACTCGGACAGGGAGCTCCTATAATTCACCCCTCCACTTT	CASSHLTRTGSSYNSPLHF
TRBV28	few	TRBJ2-7	.	TGTGCCAGCAGATCCACCGGACTAGGGGGTCGGGAGCAGTACTTC	CASRSTGLGGREQYF
TRBV6-5	.	TRBJ1-4	.	TGTGCCAGCAGGAAACAGGCAACTAATGAAAAACTGTTTTTT	CASRKQATNEKLFF
TRBV20-1	few	TRBJ2-7	TRBD2	TGCAGTGCTCGACGGGGGGGCGTCTACGAGCAGTACTTC	CSARRGGVYEQYF
TRBV28	many	TRBJ2-2	TRBD2	TGTGCCAGCAGTCCCTTCGGAAGCGGGAGTTCCGGGGAGCTGTTTTTT	CASSPFGSGSSGELFF
TRBV29-1	few	TRBJ2-1	.	TGCAGCGTTGAATCCCGAAGCTCCTACAATGAGCAGTTCTTC	CSVESRSSYNEQFF
TRBV28	few	TRBJ2-3	.	TGTGCCAGCAGCCGAAACACAGATACGCAGTATTTT	CASSRNTDTQYF
TRBV7-9	few	TRBJ2-4	.	TGTGCCAGCAGCCCGAGCGGCCTGGGAAACATTCAGTACTTC	CASSPSGLGNIQYF
TRBV12-3/TRBV12-4	.	TRBJ1-6	.	TGTGCCAGCAGTTTGGTGGGCGGGAATTCACCCGTCCACTTT	CASSLVGGNSPVHF
TRBV20-1	many	TRBJ1-2	TRBD1	TGCAGTGCGGGCGCAGGGGGAAGTTATGGCTACACCTTC	CSAGAGGSYGYTF
TRBV20-1	few	TRBJ2-3	.	TGCAGTGCTAGAGCCCCTAGTAGCACAGATACGCAGTATTTT	CSARAPSSTDTQYF
TRBV7-9	.	TRBJ1-1	.	TGTGCCAGCAGCATACAGTTAGCTGAAGCTTTCTTT	CASSIQLAEAFF
TRBV4-2	few	TRBJ2-1	TRBD2	TGTGCCAGCAGCCAGGCCGGGACTAGCGGCTACAATGAGCAGTTCTTC	CASSQAGTSGYNEQFF
TRBV7-3	.	TRBJ2-1	.	TGTGCCAGCAGCTCCCCCCAGCGGGCCTACAATGAGCAGTTCTTC	CASSSPQRAYNEQFF
TRBV29-1	.	TRBJ2-6	.	TGCAGCGTTGACAGATTGGGTGACTCTGGGGCCAACGTCCTGACTTTC	CSVDRLGDSGANVLTF
TRBV27	.	TRBJ2-2	TRBD2	TGTGCCAGCAGTTGGGGAGCGGGGACCGGGGAGCTGTTTTTT	CASSWGAGTGELFF
TRBV2	many	TRBJ2-3	.	TGTGCCAGCAGTGAAGGGGGGACAGATACGCAGTATTTT	CASSEGGTDTQYF
TRBV7-8	many	TRBJ2-7	TRBD1	TGTGCCAGCAGCCTAAGAACCGGGACAGGAATCAACGAGCAGTACTTC	CASSLRTGTGINEQYF
TRBV3-1	few	TRBJ2-2	TRBD2	TGTGCCAGCAGCCCCCCCCTCGGGGGGGCCGGGCACACCGGGGAGCTGTTTTTT	CASSPPLGGAGHTGELFF
TRBV27	.	TRBJ1-5	TRBD1	TGTGCCAGCAGTTTAAAGCCCCAGGGGGCGGGCAATCAGCCCCAGCATTTT	CASSLKPQGAGNQPQHF
TRBV6-6	few	TRBJ1-6	.	TGTGCCAGTCGATATCAGGACGATAATTCACCCCTCCACTTT	CASRYQDDNSPLHF
TRBV11-1	few	TRBJ1-6	.	TGTGCCAGCAGCTTGGAGCGGCAAGGGAAGGGTTCACCCCTCCACTTT	CASSLERQGKGSPLHF